The next 23 T cell receptor beta chains were all read from a single sample in a study of regulatory T cells in long-lasting Graves disease. CDR3-region Arm-PCR and iRepertoire HTBI primers produced the TCR beta libraries. TCRdb reanalysed the multiplex PCR reads using MiXCR and keeps one entry per CDR3 protein. This sample has about 470,000 distinct CDR3 sequences, with 15% found just once. Time point specified: newly diagnosed GD, antithyroid drugs for less than 3 months. Scientists built the TCR library using RNA that was extracted from PBMCs. These data were also filed under a second study, of T cells in Graves' hyperthyroidism and ophthalmopathy.

Sequences were derived from peripheral blood mononuclear cells (PBMCs), sampled at new diagnosis, from a patient treated with antithyroid drugs. The receptors come from a woman aged 25 to 45 with Graves disease.

This clonotype was counted only a few times. A read error may account for a junction end that differs from germline. The V call is TRBV10-3, the J call TRBJ2-1, with D unresolved. Germline V CDR1 and CDR2: ENHRY, SYGVKD. The CDR3 length is 16 residues. This CDR3 is CAISKSGSVRANEQFF. CDR3 sequence (DNA): TGTGCCATCAGTAAGTCGGGCTCGGTTAGGGCCAATGAGCAGTTCTTC.

About this clonotype itself: A much more abundant neighbour one base away suggests this may be a read error. The genes are TRBV20-1 and TRBJ2-3; D gene unclear. Gene TRBJ2-7 matches the end of the DNA better, so the J call may be wrong. Germline V CDR1 and CDR2: DFQATT, SNEGSKA (reference sequence). The CDR3 extends over 12 amino acids. The CDR3 sequence: CSWAFRPGEQYF. For the CDR3, the DNA is TGCAGCTGGGCGTTTCGGCCGGGTGAGCAGTACTTC.

Many counts were recorded for this clonotype. The rearrangement uses TRBV6-4 and TRBJ2-1; possible D gene TRBD1, 5 bases. This CDR3 is built from 15 residues. From germline, CDR1 is MRHNA and CDR2 SNTAGT. Deletions cut 3 bases from V and 0 bases from J, with 9 bases between. The DNA of the CDR3 is TGTGCCAGCAGTGAAGGGGCAGGCTCCTACAATGAGCAGTTCTTC. As protein: CASSEGAGSYNEQFF.

The chain combines TRBV20-1 with TRBJ2-3, with 7 bases that match TRBD2. Germline-derived CDR1 and CDR2 are DFQATT and SNEGSKA (reference sequence). V was pared by 0 bases and J by 2 bases, with 8 bases of the junction left unmatched. This CDR3 has 16 amino acids. CDR3 sequence (DNA): TGCAGTGCTAGAGATGAAGGAGCGGGACTCACAGATACGCAGTATTTT. As protein: CSARDEGAGLTDTQYF.

This clonotype was observed a few times. The rearrangement joins TRBV4-2 to TRBJ2-6; the D gene could be TRBD1 or TRBD2 (5 bases each). This CDR3 region has 17 residues. In germline, CDR1 is LGHNA, CDR2 YNFKEQ. Trimming shortened V by 6 bases and J by 0 bases, and 15 bases separated the two germline ends. The CDR3 is CASRNHEGFSGANVLTF. Here the CDR3 DNA reads TGTGCCAGCAGGAACCATGAGGGGTTCTCTGGGGCCAACGTCCTGACTTTC.

Of note for this clonotype: A much larger clonotype is one base distant, so this may be a read error. This CDR3 fails to terminate in the conserved phenylalanine or tryptophan, so it likely reflects a read error. This rearrangement joins TRBV12-3 or TRBV12-4 to TRBJ1-4, with 7 bases that match TRBD1. The CDR3 is 17 residues long. Germline trimming cut 6 bases from V and 3 bases from J; bases unmatched to any gene: 13. This chain's CDR3 is CASSSASGTDSNEKLFL. CDR3 nucleotide sequence: TGTGCCAGCAGCTCCGCCTCCGGGACAGACTCTAATGAAAAACTGTTTCTT.

This clonotype was seen a handful of times. This chain links TRBV15 with TRBJ2-3; 11 nucleotides match TRBD2. The CDR3 runs 20 residues. The germline V gene encodes CDR1 LNHNV and CDR2 YYDKDF (reference sequence). After removal of 3 bases from V and 4 bases from J, the junction contained 18 bases not matched to a gene. CDR3 bases: TGTGCCACCAGCAGCAGAATAAAAACAACCACTAGCGGGAGAGCAGATACGCAGTATTTT. It encodes CATSSRIKTTTSGRADTQYF.

The chain uses TRBV7-3 and TRBJ1-3; tentatively, D is TRBD1 (5 bases). CDR3 length: 15 amino acids. Trimming pared 5 bases from V and 0 bases from J, leaving 11 bases between. Germline assignment: CDR1 SGHTA and CDR2 FQGTGA. The CDR3 protein is CASSPTGTSGNTIYF. The DNA for the CDR3 is TGTGCCAGCAGCCCCACCGGGACCTCTGGAAACACCATATATTTT.

This clonotype has ten or more counts. The CDR3 coding sequence is TGTGCCAGTGTATTGAACACTGAAGCTTTCTTT. Amino acid sequence: CASVLNTEAFF. The chain couples TRBV2 to TRBJ1-1; no clear D gene. Between the trimmed V and J ends, which lost 9 bases and 0 bases, there was a span of 5 bases. Germline V gene sequence: CDR1 SNHLY, CDR2 FYNNEI. This CDR3 is built from 11 residues.

Concerning this clonotype itself: A much larger clone lies a single base off, so this may be a read error. This chain links TRBV29-1 with TRBJ2-5; weak D call: TRBD2 (6 bases). V was pared by 1 base and J by 9 bases, with 15 bases between. The germline gives CDR1 SQVTM, CDR2 ANQGSEA. The CDR3 extends over 13 amino acids. CDR3: CSVEGEPWEAQYF. The CDR3 region has the DNA TGCAGCGTTGAAGGGGAGCCGTGGGAGGCCCAGTACTTC.

This clonotype was counted between two and nine times. This chain connects TRBV6-1 to TRBJ2-7; the match to TRBD2 covers 7 bases. Trimming at V came to 3 bases and at J to 2 bases, leaving 13 bases not matched to a gene. This CDR3 is built from 17 residues. Germline CDR1 MNHNS, CDR2 SASEGT. CDR3: CASSEGFRAGLPYEQYF. In nucleotides, the CDR3 is TGTGCCAGCAGTGAGGGGTTTCGAGCGGGACTTCCCTACGAGCAGTACTTC.

This clonotype was recorded a few times. The CDR3, as DNA: TGCAGTGCTAGTCCAGGGACATACAATCAGCCCCAGCATTTT. This codes for CSASPGTYNQPQHF. This rearrangement joins TRBV20-1 to TRBJ1-5; a weak D match, TRBD1 (6 bases). This CDR3 is 14 amino acids long. Germline-derived CDR1 and CDR2 are DFQATT and SNEGSKA (reference sequence). V gave up 3 bases and J gave up 3 bases, with 12 bases separating them.

This clonotype appeared many times. V and J are TRBV29-1 and TRBJ2-7; a possible D gene is TRBD1 (6 bases). The ends were cut back, 3 bases at V and 6 bases at J, with 15 bases in the middle. The germline V gene encodes CDR1 SQVTM and CDR2 ANQGSEA. The CDR3 spans 13 residues. The CDR3 DNA sequence: TGCAGCGTTGAGGGTGCTCCAGGGGTCGAGCAGTACTTC. Translation: CSVEGAPGVEQYF.

This clonotype was seen at least ten times. The chain is built from TRBV7-3 and TRBJ2-1; TRBD2 is a possible D gene (5 bases). Germline CDR1 reads SGHTA; CDR2 reads FQGTGA. This CDR3 comprises 13 residues. The V end was cut by 1 base, the J end by 8 bases, with 9 bases between. The CDR3 is CASSLRGRDEQFF. The CDR3 nucleotides read TGTGCCAGCAGCTTAAGAGGGCGGGATGAGCAGTTCTTC.

This clonotype was seen more than once but under ten times. Here the CDR3 reads CASTMADNEQFF. CDR3 DNA: TGTGCCAGCACCATGGCAGACAATGAGCAGTTCTTC. The rearrangement uses TRBV5-6 and TRBJ2-1; D gene ambiguous. V gave up 6 bases and J gave up 5 bases, with 9 bases separating them. Per the germline V gene, CDR1 is SGHDT and CDR2 is YYEEEE. The CDR3 length is 12 residues.

The rearrangement uses TRBV20-1 and TRBJ2-1; D gene uncertain. Germline V lookup: CDR1 DFQATT, CDR2 SNEGSKA (reference sequence). This CDR3 is 12 amino acids long. The V end lost 0 bases, the J end lost 5 bases, and 5 bases lay between the germline ends. The CDR3 loop reads CSARDPHNEQFF. The DNA of the CDR3 is TGCAGTGCTAGAGATCCCCACAATGAGCAGTTCTTC.

This chain links TRBV19 with TRBJ2-1; no clear D gene. Per the germline V gene, CDR1 is LNHDA and CDR2 is SQIVND (reference sequence). CDR3 length equals 14 residues. Trimming pared 4 bases from V and 6 bases from J, leaving 13 bases between. The CDR3 DNA follows: TGTGCCAGTAGTAAAGTGGGGAATCGCAATGAGCAGTTCTTC. It translates to CASSKVGNRNEQFF.

This clonotype was detected many times. The chain carries TRBV13 and TRBJ2-3, with TRBD2 matching over 9 bases. The germline CDR1 and CDR2 sequences are PRHDT and FYEKMQ (reference sequence). The length of the CDR3 is 16 residues. J was trimmed by 5 bases and V by 1 base; bases with no gene match: 7. As DNA, the CDR3 is TGTGCCAGCAGCTTAGCTGCGGGAGGGCTGGGAGATACGCAGTATTTT. Translating it yields CASSLAAGGLGDTQYF. The full variable domain, its missing parts supplied by reference TRBV13 and TRBJ2-3, is AAGVIQSPRHLIKEKRETATLKCYPIPRHDTVYWYQQGPGQDPQFLISFYEKMQSDKGSIPDRFSAQQFSDYHSELNMSSLELGDSALYFCASSLAAGGLGDTQYFGPGTRLTVL.

This clonotype showed up many times. The gene calls are TRBV5-1 and TRBJ1-5, with D possibly matching TRBD1 (5 bases). From germline, CDR1 is SGHRS and CDR2 YFSETQ. The CDR3 covers 14 residues. V was pared by 4 bases and J by 6 bases, with 14 bases between. The CDR3 loop reads CASSRGESGQPQHF. CDR3 nucleotides: TGCGCCAGCAGCCGGGGGGAGTCTGGTCAGCCCCAGCATTTT.

The chain uses TRBV4-2 and TRBJ1-6, with 8 positions matching TRBD1. This CDR3 region has 16 residues. Trimming took 4 bases from V and 7 from J; bases not matched to a gene: 9. Germline V lookup: CDR1 LGHNA, CDR2 YNFKEQ. DNA for the CDR3: TGTGCCAGCAGCCGTAACCAGGGGGCTGGGAATTCACCCCTCCACTTT. It encodes CASSRNQGAGNSPLHF.

This clonotype was detected many times. The rearrangement joins TRBV12-3 or TRBV12-4 to TRBJ1-5, with D perhaps matching TRBD1 (6 bases). This CDR3 comprises 16 residues. Deletions cut 4 bases from V and 1 base from J, with 14 bases between. The CDR3 region is CASSSQERGSNQPQHF. The CDR3, as DNA: TGTGCCAGCAGTTCTCAGGAGAGGGGGAGCAATCAGCCCCAGCATTTT.

This clonotype has only a few counts. This chain connects TRBV19 to TRBJ1-2, with 8 bases identical to TRBD1. The CDR3 has 14 residues. The junction had 4 bases not matched to a gene; V was cut back by 3 bases and J by 4 bases. Germline V lookup: CDR1 LNHDA, CDR2 SQIVND (reference sequence). CDR3 sequence (DNA): TGTGCCAGTAGTATCGGACAGGGAAGCTATGGCTACACCTTC. Residues: CASSIGQGSYGYTF.

This clonotype has ten or more counts. This chain links TRBV9 with TRBJ2-2; no clear D. The CDR3 is 11 residues long. Between the trimmed V and J ends, which lost 3 bases and 7 bases, there was a span of 4 bases. The V gene's germline CDR1 is SGDLS and CDR2 YYNGEE. Written as DNA, the CDR3 is TGTGCCAGCAGCGCTCACGGGGAGCTGTTTTTT. Its translation: CASSAHGELFF.